Below, one TCR beta chain is given with its context. The target antigen is unknown. MiXCR was run by TCRdb on the 5' RACE reads, yielding one entry per CDR3 protein. The sample carries 380,000 or so distinct CDR3 sequences, approximately 15% recorded once. This sample was included in a study of T-cell memory formation after mild COVID-19. The CDR3 loop spans 13 amino acids. Between the trimmed V and J ends, which lost 10 bases and 2 bases, there was a span of 14 bases. Germline V CDR1 and CDR2: MNHEY, SVGAGI. Study results and caveats: There was no confirmation that second-wave clones peaking on day 37 were SARS-CoV-2 specific.

This TCR derives from a man aged 18 to 29 who had mild COVID-19 (a few samples of this study predate the infection). Cell type and time point are not known. Sequencing was carried out using PBMCs or a T cell subset sorted from them (not recorded which). The V gene is TRBV6-5, the J gene TRBJ1-1; unclear D gene. Here the CDR3 reads CATSLSDNTEAFF. Here the CDR3 DNA reads TGTGCCACCTCCCTGTCAGACAACACTGAAGCTTTCTTT.